Listed below are T cell receptor beta chains from one sample, sequenced in a study of Ad26.COV2.S vaccination and SARS-CoV-2 variants. Here immunoSEQ multiplex PCR was the method, and the copy in TCRdb shows in-frame clones only, minus some. The data show 300,000 to 400,000 clones, approximately 86% seen once. The input for sequencing was peripheral blood, taken in a trial of Ad26.COV2.S vaccine versus placebo. Receptor source: a person aged 18-60 years who received the Ad26.COV2.S COVID-19 vaccine or a placebo. Both conserved end residues are part of each CDR3. Fields, in order: D gene, J gene, clone size, V gene, CDR3 protein, CDR3 DNA. The D gene is left open where the match is weak. Expanded clones get a size class; other rows say once, few or many, or leave the size out.

>.|TRBJ2-7|.|TRBV7-2
CASSLGGLGAYEQYF
TGTGCCAGCAGCTTAGGGGGGCTCGGGGCCTACGAGCAGTACTTC
>.|TRBJ2-5|once|TRBV6-5
CASSRGHQETQYF
TGTGCCAGCAGCAGGGGACACCAGGAGACCCAGTACTTC
>.|TRBJ1-1|once|TRBV27
CASIAGPNTEAFF
TGTGCCAGCATCGCGGGCCCGAACACTGAAGCTTTCTTT
>TRBD1|TRBJ2-6|.|TRBV28
CASNSGQGSFGANVLTF
TGTGCCAGCAACTCGGGACAGGGTTCATTTGGGGCCAACGTCCTGACTTTC
>.|TRBJ2-1|.|TRBV7-3
CASSLPPLDEQFF
TGTGCCAGCAGCTTGCCCCCCCTGGATGAGCAGTTCTTC
>.|TRBJ1-1|.|TRBV30
CAWSAGGTEAFF
TGTGCCTGGAGTGCTGGAGGAACTGAAGCTTTCTTT
>.|TRBJ2-7|.|TRBV27
CASTDGVSYEQYF
TGTGCCAGCACCGATGGTGTCTCATACGAGCAGTACTTC
>.|TRBJ1-1|.|TRBV28
CASSLTGNTEAFF
TGTGCCAGCAGCCTGACAGGGAACACTGAAGCTTTCTTT
>.|TRBJ2-3|once|TRBV5-8
CASSLVATAGDTQYF
TGTGCCAGCAGCTTGGTCGCGACTGCGGGAGATACGCAGTATTTT
>.|TRBJ2-1|.|TRBV4-1
CASSPDPDAYNEQFF
TGCGCCAGCAGCCCCGACCCCGACGCCTACAATGAGCAGTTCTTC
>TRBD2|TRBJ2-1|.|TRBV10-3
CATQLAGMMNEQFF
TGTGCCACCCAACTAGCGGGAATGATGAATGAGCAGTTCTTC
>TRBD2|TRBJ2-7|.|TRBV10-1
CASSEGLAGYYEQYF
TGCGCCAGCAGTGAAGGACTAGCGGGGTACTACGAGCAGTACTTC
>TRBD1|TRBJ2-7|.|TRBV6-5
CASSATGATEQYF
TGTGCCAGCAGCGCCACAGGGGCAACCGAGCAGTACTTC
>.|TRBJ2-3|.|TRBV18
CASSPIWTSTDTQYF
TGTGCCAGCTCACCAATATGGACTAGCACAGATACGCAGTATTTT
>.|TRBJ1-5|.|TRBV12-3/TRBV12-4
CASSFQGNQPQHF
TGTGCCAGCAGTTTTCAGGGAAACCAGCCCCAGCATTTT
>TRBD1|TRBJ2-7|.|TRBV7-2
CASSLGRDRGTYEQYF
TGTGCCAGCAGCTTAGGTCGGGACAGGGGCACCTACGAGCAGTACTTC
>TRBD1|TRBJ2-3|.|TRBV28
CASSSPTGRPRSTDTQYF
TGTGCCAGCAGTTCACCGACAGGGCGACCCAGAAGCACAGATACGCAGTATTTT
>TRBD2|TRBJ2-5|.|TRBV7-9
CASSLSGGAGLRTQYF
TGTGCCAGCAGCTTGAGCGGGGGCGCTGGGCTTAGGACCCAGTACTTC
>TRBD1|TRBJ2-5|once|TRBV5-8
CASSSGLRGREETQYF
TGTGCCAGCAGCTCCGGCCTCAGGGGGAGAGAAGAGACCCAGTACTTC
>.|TRBJ2-3|.|TRBV7-5
CARSLLHRGLTDTQYF
TGTGCCAGAAGCTTATTACACAGGGGTCTGACAGATACGCAGTATTTT
>TRBD1|TRBJ2-5|.|TRBV5-1
CASSLGQGQGQKYF
TGCGCCAGCAGCTTGGGACAGGGCCAGGGGCAAAAGTACTTC
>.|TRBJ2-7|.|TRBV5-4
CASSPPTSVGEQYF
TGTGCCAGCAGCCCGCCCACCTCGGTGGGCGAGCAGTACTTC
>.|TRBJ2-7|.|TRBV18
CASSPGSTSYEQYF
TGTGCCAGCTCACCCGGGAGCACTTCCTACGAGCAGTACTTC
>TRBD2|TRBJ2-5|.|TRBV5-1
CASSLVPGGAETQYF
TGCGCCAGCAGCTTGGTTCCGGGGGGGGCGGAGACCCAGTACTTC
>.|TRBJ2-7|.|TRBV10-3
CAILRDYEQYF
TGTGCCATCCTCAGGGACTACGAGCAGTACTTC
>TRBD1|TRBJ2-7|.|TRBV10-3
CAISEPGTAASYEQYF
TGTGCCATCAGTGAGCCGGGGACAGCAGCATCCTACGAGCAGTACTTC
>TRBD1|TRBJ1-4|.|TRBV13
CASSLTGGDEKLFF
TGTGCCAGCAGCTTGACAGGGGGAGACGAAAAACTGTTTTTT
>.|TRBJ1-6|.|TRBV5-5
CASSLGLISPLHF
TGTGCCAGCAGCTTGGGTCTTATTTCACCCCTCCACTTT
>.|TRBJ2-3|.|TRBV7-9
CASSLDGQADTQYF
TGTGCCAGCAGCTTAGATGGGCAGGCAGATACGCAGTATTTT
>.|TRBJ1-2|.|TRBV24-1
CATSDAGRSVHTF
TGTGCCACCAGTGACGCCGGGCGAAGTGTACACACCTTC
>.|TRBJ2-3|.|TRBV5-1
CASSLRQTTDTQYF
TGCGCCAGCAGCTTGCGGCAGACCACAGATACGCAGTATTTT
>.|TRBJ2-1|.|TRBV5-6
CASSFSSGAHNEQFF
TGTGCCAGCAGCTTTAGTAGCGGAGCCCACAATGAGCAGTTCTTC
>.|TRBJ2-3|.|TRBV7-9
CASSLRQSLGTDTQYF
TGTGCCAGCAGCTTAAGACAGTCCCTAGGCACAGATACGCAGTATTTT
>TRBD2|TRBJ2-1|.|TRBV4-1
CASSQDGGLGNEQFF
TGCGCCAGCAGCCAAGATGGGGGACTAGGCAATGAGCAGTTCTTC
>TRBD2|TRBJ2-1|.|TRBV13
CASSLALAGAEQFF
TGTGCCAGCAGCTTAGCCCTAGCGGGAGCTGAGCAGTTCTTC
>TRBD1|TRBJ2-3|.|TRBV3-1/TRBV3-2
CASSARQGVSTDTQYF
TGTGCCAGCAGCGCACGACAGGGAGTTAGCACAGATACGCAGTATTTT
>.|TRBJ1-3|once|TRBV2
CASRGGPYPSGNTIYF
TGTGCCAGCAGGGGGGGACCCTACCCTTCTGGAAACACCATATATTTT
>.|TRBJ1-1|.|TRBV5-5
CASTRRHQDMNTEAFF
TGTGCCAGCACCCGGAGGCACCAAGACATGAACACTGAAGCTTTCTTT
>.|TRBJ1-3|once|TRBV18
CASSPRGDLSGNTIYF
TGTGCCAGCTCACCACGGGGGGACCTCTCTGGAAACACCATATATTTT
>.|TRBJ2-7|.|TRBV29-1
CSVESGENKYEQYF
TGCAGCGTTGAATCGGGAGAGAATAAGTACGAGCAGTACTTC
>.|TRBJ1-1|.|TRBV3-1/TRBV3-2
CASSQGSEHWGTEAFF
TGTGCCAGCAGCCAAGGATCTGAACATTGGGGAACTGAAGCTTTCTTT
>TRBD2|TRBJ2-7|few|TRBV5-4
CASSRGGTSDEQYF
TGTGCCAGCAGCCGGGGCGGAACTAGCGACGAGCAGTACTTC
>.|TRBJ1-4|.|TRBV19
CASSIQGSNEKLFF
TGTGCCAGTAGTATACAGGGCTCTAATGAAAAACTGTTTTTT
>TRBD1|TRBJ1-5|few|TRBV24-1
CATSDTGQSNQPQHF
TGTGCCACCAGTGATACGGGACAGAGCAATCAGCCCCAGCATTTT
>TRBD1|TRBJ1-1|.|TRBV7-2
CASSTPSGTGARGTEAFF
TGTGCCAGCAGCACCCCTTCCGGGACAGGGGCCCGGGGCACTGAAGCTTTCTTT
>TRBD1|TRBJ2-5|.|TRBV7-2
CASSRRGQGAWETQYF
TGTGCCAGCAGCCGGAGAGGACAGGGGGCTTGGGAGACCCAGTACTTC
>.|TRBJ2-7|once|TRBV12-3/TRBV12-4
CASSRGGPYEQYF
TGTGCCAGCAGCAGGGGGGGACCCTACGAGCAGTACTTC
>.|TRBJ2-3|.|TRBV10-3
CAADRESGDTQYF
TGTGCCGCCGACCGGGAGTCTGGAGATACGCAGTATTTT
>.|TRBJ2-2|.|TRBV6-1
CASSRIANTGELFF
TGTGCCAGCAGCCGGATCGCGAACACCGGGGAGCTGTTTTTT
>.|TRBJ2-2|.|TRBV12-3/TRBV12-4
CASSVSVTGELFF
TGTGCCAGCAGTGTTAGTGTCACCGGGGAGCTGTTTTTT
>.|TRBJ1-6|.|TRBV30
CAWSVHDSNSPLHF
TGTGCCTGGAGTGTACACGACAGCAATTCACCCCTCCACTTT
>.|TRBJ1-1|.|TRBV28
CASTLAGLGGDTEAFF
TGTGCCAGCACCCTAGCCGGATTGGGGGGGGACACTGAAGCTTTCTTT
>TRBD1|TRBJ1-4|.|TRBV28
CASSPPGQGRFGANEKLFF
TGTGCCAGCAGTCCTCCGGGACAGGGACGATTTGGTGCTAATGAAAAACTGTTTTTT